This T cell receptor beta chain originates from a study of follicular helper T cells after annual influenza vaccination (dated by TCRdb to the late 2010s). As for the study more broadly: Blood was collected on days 0, 7 and 28 after each seasonal influenza vaccination. To study recall of cTfh clones, some subjects were followed across successive annual vaccinations spanning the 2013-2014, 2014-2015 and 2015-2016 seasons. Multi-year samples were obtained from about 6 subjects, with two vaccination seasons covered for a few subjects and three seasons covered for two subjects. The 2013-2014 samples were cryopreserved, while the 2015 samples were processed right after collection. One week after vaccination, a second recruited cohort of 12 to 13 subjects (Table S1) displayed a similar ICOS+CD38+ cTfh response. Results and caveats for the whole study, not just this receptor: With successive annual vaccinations, a recurrent oligoclonal ICOS+CD38+ cTfh response was recalled, and this response contained tetramer and AIM influenza-specific clonotypes. Rare clonotypes could not be sampled because productive TCRB sequences were recovered from only roughly 9-20% of the analyzed cells. Day 7 ICOS+CD38+ clones were most often found later in ICOS-CD38- cTfh, suggesting that subset may serve as a memory reservoir. ICOS+CD38+ cTfh clonality correlated with the frequency of that population, and its change correlated with the change in circulating plasmablast frequency.

Taken with the paper, the label for time point translates to: 2014-2015 season, pre-vaccination. Adults received seasonal inactivated influenza vaccine (Fluvarix), and TCRB sequencing tracked sorted blood CD4 subsets before and after vaccination. Subjects were considered eligible if community-dwelling and if influenza vaccine had not been received in the prior 6 months. Reasons for exclusion included contraindications to influenza vaccine, substance abuse, HIV/AIDS, active malignancy, immunomodulatory medication, and active illness such as respiratory infection. At each time point, about 35 to 110 mL of blood was collected. Circulating Tfh were defined as non-naive CD4+CXCR5+PD-1+ cells and sorted into ICOS+CD38+ and ICOS-CD38- fractions. Either Ficoll-Paque PLUS or SepMate separation was used to isolate PBMC. Before DNA was extracted, the cell subsets were sorted from PBMC using a BD FACS Aria.

The method behind the library was the immunoSEQ multiplex PCR assay. Adaptive Biotechnologies handled the TCRB amplification, library preparation, sequencing and preliminary bioinformatics at Survey level resolution. For TCRB sequencing, genomic DNA from sorted cTfh populations was amplified by multiplex PCR. The study's processing was this. Clonality was computed in R as 1 minus normalized Shannon entropy; the Gini index was calculated with the R package ineq. Overlap score was the summed counts of shared sequences divided by total counts of all sequences in both compared samples. Fisher's exact test, with an assumed theoretical repertoire of 10^7 TCRB sequences, was used to assess the significance of shared clonotypes. TCRdb stores this immuneACCESS table with in-frame sequences only. Part of the clones is absent; in the studies checked, under half of the shortfall reflects unresolved V genes, and no reason is known for the rest. V and J calls and clone size are given by that table; D and trimming were obtained from the DNA. This sample gives fewer than 9,500 clones in total; approximately 80% of them show up just once. The ten most abundant clones make up around 1% of the sample.

V and J are trimmed by 7 bases and 6 bases, and the gene matches miss 4 bases of the junction. The germline V gene specifies SQVTM as CDR1 and ANQGSEA as CDR2. The CDR3, from cysteine to phenylalanine, totals 11 residues. Just the 33-base CDR3 DNA is kept, in frame starting at base 1. This clone appeared a single time. The specificity of this receptor is unknown. No much larger clone exists at a distance of one base, and base qualities are not known. The input for sequencing was CXCR5+ CD38- circulating T follicular helper cells from blood, taken on the day of influenza vaccination. In the paper's terms, the cell subset or site label means: circulating Tfh, non-naive CD4+CXCR5+PD-1+ (ICOS+CD38+ or ICOS-CD38-). The clonotype comes from an adult who received the influenza vaccine. Recombination connected TRBV29-1 to TRBJ2-7; TRBD1 matches 9 bases in the middle. DNA sequence: TGCAGCGCATACAGGGGGCTCGAGCAGTACTTC. This codes for CSAYRGLEQYF.